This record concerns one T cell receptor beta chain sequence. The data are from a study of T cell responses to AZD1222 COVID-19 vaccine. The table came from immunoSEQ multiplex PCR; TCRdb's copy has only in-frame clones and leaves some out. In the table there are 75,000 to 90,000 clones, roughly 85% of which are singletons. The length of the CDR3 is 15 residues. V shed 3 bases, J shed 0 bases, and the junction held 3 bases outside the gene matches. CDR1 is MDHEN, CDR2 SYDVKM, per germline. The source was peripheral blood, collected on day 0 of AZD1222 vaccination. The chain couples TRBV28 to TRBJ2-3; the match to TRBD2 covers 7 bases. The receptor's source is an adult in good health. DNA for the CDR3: TGTGCCAGCAGTTTGAAGCGGGGCAGCACAGATACGCAGTATTTT. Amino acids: CASSLKRGSTDTQYF.